This T cell receptor beta chain originates from a study of identical twins. Study-wide results and limits: Beta out-of-frame twin sharing showed a weaker excess. The study based its conclusions on cross-sectional statistical analysis and did not follow the same donors. It was possible that invariant MAIT and iNKT cells partly confounded the zero-insertion analyses.

CDR3 length equals 15 residues. Germline V gene sequence: CDR1 SGHRS, CDR2 YFSETQ. Trimming removed 3 bases at V and 5 bases at J, with 16 bases between. Points on this clonotype: Antigen: not known.

From the 5' RACE reads, TCRdb called clonotypes with MiXCR, one entry per CDR3 protein. The table shows more than 1.5 million distinct CDR3 sequences, with around 33% occurring only once. This chain uses TRBV5-1 with TRBJ2-3; D assignment may be TRBD1 or TRBD2 (6 bases each). The origin of this receptor is a newborn girl in good health. The sequencing sample was made of cord blood. The CDR3 here is CASSSVGGPVDTQYF. The CDR3 region has the DNA TGCGCCAGCAGCTCTGTGGGGGGCCCGGTAGATACGCAGTATTTT.